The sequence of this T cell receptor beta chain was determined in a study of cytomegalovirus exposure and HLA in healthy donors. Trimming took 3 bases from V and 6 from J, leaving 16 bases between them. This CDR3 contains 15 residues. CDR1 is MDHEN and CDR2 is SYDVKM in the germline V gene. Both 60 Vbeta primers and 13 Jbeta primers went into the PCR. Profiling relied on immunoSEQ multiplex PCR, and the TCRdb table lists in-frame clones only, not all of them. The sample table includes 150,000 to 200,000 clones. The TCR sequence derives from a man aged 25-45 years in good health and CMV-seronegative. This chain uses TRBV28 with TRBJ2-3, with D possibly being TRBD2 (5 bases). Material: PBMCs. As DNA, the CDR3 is TGTGCCAGCAGTTTCCCCGGACGGAGAGGGGATACGCAGTATTTT. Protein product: CASSFPGRRGDTQYF.